These T cell receptor beta chains were read from a single sample in a study of cytomegalovirus exposure and HLA in healthy donors. Sequencing used immunoSEQ multiplex PCR; TCRdb keeps in-frame clones, though not all of them. Here the sample spans 190,000 or so clones, 84% being singletons. The sequencing sample was made of PBMCs. The receptors come from a woman in her twenties or thirties in good health and CMV-seropositive. Each CDR3 is given with its conserved first and last residue. A D gene is named only where the DNA matches it firmly. A clone size is listed for some rows: how often the clone was seen (once, few, many), or a class if it is expanded.

>TRBV29-1|TRBD1|.|TRBJ2-7
TGCAGCGTTGAAGTGTGGGACAGCCTATCCTACGAGCAGTACTTC
CSVEVWDSLSYEQYF
>TRBV2|.|.|TRBJ1-2
TGTGCCAGCAGTGAAAGGACAGCCCCCTATGGCTACACCTTC
CASSERTAPYGYTF
>TRBV7-2|TRBD1|.|TRBJ2-5
TGTGCCAGCAGCCTCGGGACAGAAGAGACCCAGTACTTC
CASSLGTEETQYF
>TRBV20-1|.|.|TRBJ2-1
TGCAGTGCTCCCAATTACAATGAGCAGTTCTTC
CSAPNYNEQFF
>TRBV2|TRBD1|.|TRBJ1-2
TGTGCCAGCAGCCGACAGGGCCTAGGCTACACCTTC
CASSRQGLGYTF
>TRBV2|TRBD2|once|TRBJ2-7
TGTGCCAGCAGTGGGGACTATCGGGCCTACGAGCAGTACTTC
CASSGDYRAYEQYF
>TRBV4-2|.|few|TRBJ2-2
TGTGCCAGCAGCCAAAACAGGGATGGCGGGGAGCTGTTTTTT
CASSQNRDGGELFF
>TRBV19|.|.|TRBJ2-4
TGTGCCAGTAAACAGGGAACCCTCATCGGGGACATTCAGTACTTC
CASKQGTLIGDIQYF
>TRBV13|TRBD1|.|TRBJ1-1
TGTGCCAGCAGCTCTGGACAGGCGAACACTGAAGCTTTCTTT
CASSSGQANTEAFF
>TRBV10-3|TRBD1|.|TRBJ2-1
TGTGCCACCGGTCACAGGGGCGCCGTGAATGAGCAGTTCTTC
CATGHRGAVNEQFF
>TRBV4-2|.|once|TRBJ2-5
TGTGCCAGCAGCCAAGACATAGACGGGGAGACCCAGTACTTC
CASSQDIDGETQYF
>TRBV6-5|.|.|TRBJ1-5
TGTGCCAGCAGTTACTCGAGAGTTAGCAATCAGCCCCAGCATTTT
CASSYSRVSNQPQHF
>TRBV19|TRBD2|.|TRBJ2-7
TGTGCCAGTAGTCCTCATAAGACTAGCGAAGGCGAGCAGTACTTC
CASSPHKTSEGEQYF
>TRBV28|TRBD1|.|TRBJ2-1
TGTGCCAGCAGTGAACAGGGGCGAAGATACAATGAGCAGTTCTTC
CASSEQGRRYNEQFF
>TRBV4-2|TRBD2|.|TRBJ2-1
TGTGCCAGCAGCCACCCCGGGACTAGCGCCGACAATGAGCAGTTCTTC
CASSHPGTSADNEQFF
>TRBV19|TRBD1|.|TRBJ2-7
TGTGCCAGTAGTAGCGACAGGGGTTCCTACGAGCAGTACTTC
CASSSDRGSYEQYF
>TRBV28|TRBD1|.|TRBJ2-3
TGTGCCAGCAGTACGTGGGGACAGGTCAAGTCAATTGATACGCAGTATTTT
CASSTWGQVKSIDTQYF
>TRBV2|TRBD2|few|TRBJ2-1
TGTGCCAGCATCGGGACTAGCGTAGAGCAGTTCTTC
CASIGTSVEQFF
>TRBV15|TRBD2|.|TRBJ2-1
TGTGCCACCAGCAGAGGGATAGCGGGAAGCATCAATGAGCAGTTCTTC
CATSRGIAGSINEQFF
>TRBV7-9|TRBD2|.|TRBJ2-7
TGTGCCAGCAGCCTCCCCACTAGCGGGAGGATCTACGAGCAGTACTTC
CASSLPTSGRIYEQYF
>TRBV28|TRBD1|.|TRBJ2-1
TGTGCCAGCAGTCCATCCGGGACAGGGGATGGTAATGAGCAGTTCTTC
CASSPSGTGDGNEQFF
>TRBV28|.|.|TRBJ2-7
TGTGCCAGCACGAATTCCGAGAGAGACGAGCAGTACTTC
CASTNSERDEQYF
>TRBV29-1|TRBD2|.|TRBJ2-2
TGCAGCGTTGGGCTAGCGGCGAACACCGGGGAGCTGTTTTTT
CSVGLAANTGELFF
>TRBV5-8|.|.|TRBJ1-1
TGTGCCAGCAGCTTGGGTTGGGACAAGGCTTTCTTT
CASSLGWDKAFF
>TRBV19|TRBD1|.|TRBJ1-1
TGTGCCACTTATTGGGGACAGGGCGGGAGTGAAGCTTTCTTT
CATYWGQGGSEAFF
>TRBV27|.|.|TRBJ1-5
TGTGCCAGCACCCCCGCCCACTCAGGGGCTTATAGCAATCAGCCCCAGCATTTT
CASTPAHSGAYSNQPQHF
>TRBV21-1|.|.|TRBJ2-7
TGTGCCAGCAAGGGTAGCGGGATGTACGAGCAGTACTTC
CASKGSGMYEQYF
>TRBV5-1|TRBD1|once|TRBJ1-1
TGCGCCAGCAGAGCACAGGGGGCCGGCACTGAAGCTTTCTTT
CASRAQGAGTEAFF
>TRBV4-1|.|.|TRBJ1-1
TGCGCCAGCAGCCTCAGGGGTTGGGAAGCTTTCTTT
CASSLRGWEAFF
>TRBV28|.|.|TRBJ1-1
TGTGCCAGCAGTTTACCGACCCAACAAGGGGGCACTGAAGCTTTCTTT
CASSLPTQQGGTEAFF
>TRBV10-3|.|.|TRBJ1-2
TGTGCCATCAGTGGAGAGGGATCTAACTATGGCTACACCTTC
CAISGEGSNYGYTF
>TRBV6-6|TRBD1|.|TRBJ2-7
TGTGCCAGCAGTCGGGACAGGGCATACGAGCAGTACTTC
CASSRDRAYEQYF
>TRBV19|.|once|TRBJ2-1
TGTGCCAGTAGCCGCTTCGGGGACAATGAGCAGTTCTTC
CASSRFGDNEQFF
>TRBV5-8|.|.|TRBJ1-4
TGTGCCAGCAGCCCCACCGGGACTCTGGGGGAAAAACTGTTTTTT
CASSPTGTLGEKLFF
>TRBV15|.|.|TRBJ1-1
TGTGCCACCAGCAGAGATCAGCGGGGGAGCACTGAAGCTTTCTTT
CATSRDQRGSTEAFF
>TRBV6-5|TRBD1|few|TRBJ2-7
TGTGCCAGCAGGCAGGACAGGCAGACGCTTTACGAGCAGTACTTC
CASRQDRQTLYEQYF
>TRBV6-1|.|.|TRBJ2-7
TGTGCCAGCGGGATCAGGGATGTCATATACGAGCAGTACTTC
CASGIRDVIYEQYF
>TRBV13|.|.|TRBJ2-7
TGTGCCAGCAGCTTAGTCGGGCAGGGCGGCCGGGAGCAGTACTTC
CASSLVGQGGREQYF
>TRBV27|TRBD1|.|TRBJ1-2
TGTGCCAGCAGTTACCTACCCCGGGACAGATATGGCTACACCTTC
CASSYLPRDRYGYTF
>TRBV5-4|.|few|TRBJ2-7
TGTGCCAGCAGCGTGGACCGCGGCACCTACGAGCAGTACTTC
CASSVDRGTYEQYF
>TRBV7-9|.|.|TRBJ2-1
TGTGCCAGCAGCTCTTCCGGACTAAGGTTGTTCTTC
CASSSSGLRLFF
>TRBV18|.|.|TRBJ2-1
TGTGCCAGCTCACCAGCATCAGGGTGGGAACGCAATGAGCAGTTCTTC
CASSPASGWERNEQFF
>TRBV30|.|.|TRBJ1-2
TGTGCCTGGAGTTCGGGGGGCAGGAGGAACTATGGCTACACCTTC
CAWSSGGRRNYGYTF
>TRBV5-1|TRBD2|once|TRBJ2-2
TGCGCCACGGGACTAGCGGGAGCTTTGAACACCGGGGAGCTGTTTTTT
CATGLAGALNTGELFF
>TRBV21-1|.|.|TRBJ2-1
TGTGCCAGCAGCAAAGAGCCACGCGGGGAGCAGTTCTTC
CASSKEPRGEQFF
>TRBV5-1|TRBD1|.|TRBJ2-7
TGCGCCAGCACAAGGGGGACAGGGTTCTACGAGCAGTACTTC
CASTRGTGFYEQYF
>TRBV4-2|.|.|TRBJ2-5
TGTGCCAGCAGCCAAGATGGAGCGGGCCAAGAGACCCAGTACTTC
CASSQDGAGQETQYF
>TRBV27|TRBD1|.|TRBJ2-7
TGTGCCAGCAGCGGGACAGGGGCTATCCCCTACGAGCAGTACTTC
CASSGTGAIPYEQYF
>TRBV6-5|.|.|TRBJ2-4
TGTGCCAGCAGTCCTACAGGGAGAGCCAAAAACATTCAGTACTTC
CASSPTGRAKNIQYF
>TRBV27|TRBD2|.|TRBJ2-7
TGTGCCAGCAGTATGGGACTAGCGGGAGGGAGCTCCTACGAGCAGTACTTC
CASSMGLAGGSSYEQYF
>TRBV7-3|.|.|TRBJ2-3
TGTGCCAGCAGCTCTGGGAGTGCGGTAGATACGCAGTATTTT
CASSSGSAVDTQYF
>TRBV6-1|TRBD1|.|TRBJ1-1
TGTGCCAGCAGATCGGGAGCAGGGGGGACTGAAGCTTTCTTT
CASRSGAGGTEAFF
>TRBV7-2|.|.|TRBJ1-4
TGTGCCAGCAGCCCGGACAGCTCCATGGGCGAAAAACTGTTTTTT
CASSPDSSMGEKLFF
>TRBV19|TRBD1|.|TRBJ2-1
TGTGCCAGTAAGAGGATGACAGGGGTGGATGAGCAGTTCTTC
CASKRMTGVDEQFF
>TRBV11-3|.|.|TRBJ2-1
TGTGCCAGCAGTCATCGACGGGACTACAATGAGCAGTTCTTC
CASSHRRDYNEQFF